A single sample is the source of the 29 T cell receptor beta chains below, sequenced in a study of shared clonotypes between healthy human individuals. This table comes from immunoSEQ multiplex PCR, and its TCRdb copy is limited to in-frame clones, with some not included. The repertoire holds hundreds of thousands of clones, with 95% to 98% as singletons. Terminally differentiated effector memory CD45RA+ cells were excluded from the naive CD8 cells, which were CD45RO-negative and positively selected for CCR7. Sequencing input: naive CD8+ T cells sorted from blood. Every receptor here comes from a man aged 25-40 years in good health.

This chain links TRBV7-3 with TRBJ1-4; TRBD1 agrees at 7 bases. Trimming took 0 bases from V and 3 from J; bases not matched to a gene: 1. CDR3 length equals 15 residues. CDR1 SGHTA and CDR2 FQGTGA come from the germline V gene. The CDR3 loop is CASSLTGGPNEKLFF. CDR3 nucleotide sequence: TGTGCCAGCAGCTTAACAGGGGGCCCTAATGAAAAACTGTTTTTT.

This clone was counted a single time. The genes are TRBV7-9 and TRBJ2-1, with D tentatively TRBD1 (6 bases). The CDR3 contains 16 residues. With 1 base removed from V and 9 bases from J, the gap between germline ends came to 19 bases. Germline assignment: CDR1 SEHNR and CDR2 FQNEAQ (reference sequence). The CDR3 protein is CASSLVARGYLAEQFF. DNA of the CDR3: TGTGCCAGCAGCTTAGTGGCTAGGGGGTACTTGGCTGAGCAGTTCTTC.

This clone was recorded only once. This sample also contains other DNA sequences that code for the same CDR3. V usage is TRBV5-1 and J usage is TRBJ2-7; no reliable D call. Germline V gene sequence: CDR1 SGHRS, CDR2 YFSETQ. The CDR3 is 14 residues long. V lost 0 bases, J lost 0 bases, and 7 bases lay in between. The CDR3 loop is CASSLGSGSYEQYF. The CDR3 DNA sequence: TGCGCCAGCAGCTTGGGGTCCGGCTCCTACGAGCAGTACTTC.

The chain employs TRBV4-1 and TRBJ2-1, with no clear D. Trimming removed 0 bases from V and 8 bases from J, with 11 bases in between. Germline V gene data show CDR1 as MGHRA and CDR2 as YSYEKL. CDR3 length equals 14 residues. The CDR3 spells CASSQDRVAYEQFF. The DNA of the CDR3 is TGCGCCAGCAGCCAAGATCGAGTCGCTTATGAGCAGTTCTTC.

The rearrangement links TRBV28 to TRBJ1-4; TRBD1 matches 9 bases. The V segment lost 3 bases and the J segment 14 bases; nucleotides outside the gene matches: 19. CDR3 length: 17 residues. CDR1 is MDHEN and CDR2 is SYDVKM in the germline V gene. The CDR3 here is CASSFATRDRELKGLFF. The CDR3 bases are TGTGCCAGCAGTTTTGCCACTCGGGACAGGGAACTTAAGGGGCTGTTTTTT.

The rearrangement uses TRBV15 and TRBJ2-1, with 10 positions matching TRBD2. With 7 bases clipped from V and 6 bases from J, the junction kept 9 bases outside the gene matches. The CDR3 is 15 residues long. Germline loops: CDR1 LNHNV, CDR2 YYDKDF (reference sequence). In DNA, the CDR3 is TGTGCCACCAAGCCCCTAGCGGGAGTTGGCAATGAGCAGTTCTTC. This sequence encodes CATKPLAGVGNEQFF.

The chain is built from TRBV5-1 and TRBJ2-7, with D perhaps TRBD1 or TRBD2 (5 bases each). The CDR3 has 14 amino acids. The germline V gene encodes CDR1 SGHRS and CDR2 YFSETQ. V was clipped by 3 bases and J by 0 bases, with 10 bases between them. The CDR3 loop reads CASSYGTDSYEQYF. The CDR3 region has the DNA TGCGCCAGCAGCTACGGGACGGACTCCTACGAGCAGTACTTC.

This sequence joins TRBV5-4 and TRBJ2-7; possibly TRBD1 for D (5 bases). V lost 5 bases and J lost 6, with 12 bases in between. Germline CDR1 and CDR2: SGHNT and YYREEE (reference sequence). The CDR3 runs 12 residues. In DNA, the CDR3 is TGTGCCAGCAGTCCAGGGTATGGCGAGCAGTACTTC. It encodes CASSPGYGEQYF.

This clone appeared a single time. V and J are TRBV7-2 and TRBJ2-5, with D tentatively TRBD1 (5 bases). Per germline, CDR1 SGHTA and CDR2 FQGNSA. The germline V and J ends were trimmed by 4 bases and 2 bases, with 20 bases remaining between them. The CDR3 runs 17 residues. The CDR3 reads CASSSPRDGITQETQYF. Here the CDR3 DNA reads TGTGCCAGCAGCTCACCCAGGGATGGGATTACACAAGAGACCCAGTACTTC.

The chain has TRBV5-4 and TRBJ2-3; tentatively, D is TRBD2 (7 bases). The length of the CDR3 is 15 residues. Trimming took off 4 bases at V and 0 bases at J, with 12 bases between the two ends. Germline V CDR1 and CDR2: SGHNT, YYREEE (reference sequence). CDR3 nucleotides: TGTGCCAGCAGCAGGGAGGGGGGAAGCACAGATACGCAGTATTTT. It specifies CASSREGGSTDTQYF.

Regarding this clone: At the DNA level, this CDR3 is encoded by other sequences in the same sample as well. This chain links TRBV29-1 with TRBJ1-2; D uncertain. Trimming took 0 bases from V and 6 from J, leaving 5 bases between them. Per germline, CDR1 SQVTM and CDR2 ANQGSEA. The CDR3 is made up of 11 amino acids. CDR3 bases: TGCAGCGTTGAAGAGCGTGATGGCTACACCTTC. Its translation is CSVEERDGYTF.

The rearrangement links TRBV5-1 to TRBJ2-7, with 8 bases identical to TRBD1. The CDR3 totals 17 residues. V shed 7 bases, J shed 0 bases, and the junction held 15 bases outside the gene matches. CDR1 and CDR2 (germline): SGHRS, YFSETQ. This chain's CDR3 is CASRRNNVGQVSYEQYF. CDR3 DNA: TGCGCCAGCCGGAGAAACAATGTGGGACAGGTCTCCTACGAGCAGTACTTC. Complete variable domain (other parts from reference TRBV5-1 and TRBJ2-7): KAGVTQTPRYLIKTRGQQVTLSCSPISGHRSVSWYQQTPGQGLQFLFEYFSETQRNKGNFPGRFSGRQFSNSRSEMNVSTLELGDSALYLCASRRNNVGQVSYEQYFGPGTRLTVT.

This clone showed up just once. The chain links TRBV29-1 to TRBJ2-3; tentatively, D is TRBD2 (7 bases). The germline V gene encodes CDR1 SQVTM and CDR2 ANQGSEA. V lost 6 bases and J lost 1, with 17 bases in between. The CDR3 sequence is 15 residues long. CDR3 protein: CSVGGGLAGTDTQYF. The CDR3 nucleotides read TGCAGCGTGGGAGGGGGGCTAGCGGGCACAGATACGCAGTATTTT.

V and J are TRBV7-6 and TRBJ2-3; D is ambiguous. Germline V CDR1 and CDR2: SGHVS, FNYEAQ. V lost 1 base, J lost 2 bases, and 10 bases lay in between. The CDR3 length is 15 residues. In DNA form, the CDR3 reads TGTGCCAGCAGCTTAGGGCAGATAACCACAGATACGCAGTATTTT. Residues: CASSLGQITTDTQYF.

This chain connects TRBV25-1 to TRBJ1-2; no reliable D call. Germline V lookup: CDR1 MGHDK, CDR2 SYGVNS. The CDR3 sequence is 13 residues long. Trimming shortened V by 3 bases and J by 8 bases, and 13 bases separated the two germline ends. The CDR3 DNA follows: TGTGCCAGCAGTGATGGGCCCTTATGGGGCTACACCTTC. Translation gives CASSDGPLWGYTF.

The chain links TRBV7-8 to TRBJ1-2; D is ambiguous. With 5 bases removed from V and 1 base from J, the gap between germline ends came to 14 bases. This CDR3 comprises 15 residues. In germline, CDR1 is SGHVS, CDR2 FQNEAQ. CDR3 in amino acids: CASSPRGVYNYGYTF. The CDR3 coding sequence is TGTGCCAGCAGCCCTCGGGGAGTCTATAACTATGGCTACACCTTC.

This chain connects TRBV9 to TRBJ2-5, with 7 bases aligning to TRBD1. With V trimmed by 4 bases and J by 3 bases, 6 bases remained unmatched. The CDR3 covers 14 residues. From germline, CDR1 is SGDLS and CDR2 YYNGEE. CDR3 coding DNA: TGTGCCAGCAGCTTAGCCGGGACAGAAGAGACCCAGTACTTC. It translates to CASSLAGTEETQYF.

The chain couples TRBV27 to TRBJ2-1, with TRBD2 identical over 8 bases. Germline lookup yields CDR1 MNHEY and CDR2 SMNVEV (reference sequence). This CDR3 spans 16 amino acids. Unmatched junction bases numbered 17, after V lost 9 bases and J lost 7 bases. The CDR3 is CASWGPGLGVGNEQFF. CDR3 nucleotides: TGTGCCAGTTGGGGGCCGGGACTAGGGGTGGGGAATGAGCAGTTCTTC.

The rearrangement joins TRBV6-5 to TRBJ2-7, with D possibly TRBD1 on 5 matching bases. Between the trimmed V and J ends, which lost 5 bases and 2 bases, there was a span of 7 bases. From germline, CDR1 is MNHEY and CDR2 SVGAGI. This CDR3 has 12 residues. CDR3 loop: CASSQGTYEQYF. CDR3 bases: TGTGCCAGCAGTCAGGGAACCTACGAGCAGTACTTC.

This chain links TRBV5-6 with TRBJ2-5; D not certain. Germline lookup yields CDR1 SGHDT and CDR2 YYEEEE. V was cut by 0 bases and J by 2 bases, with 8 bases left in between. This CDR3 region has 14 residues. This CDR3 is CASSLAASQETQYF. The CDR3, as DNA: TGTGCCAGCAGCTTGGCCGCCAGTCAAGAGACCCAGTACTTC.

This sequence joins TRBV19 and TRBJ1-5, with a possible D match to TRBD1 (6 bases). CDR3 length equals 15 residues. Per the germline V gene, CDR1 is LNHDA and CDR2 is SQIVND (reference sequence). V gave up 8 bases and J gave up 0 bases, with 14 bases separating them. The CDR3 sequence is CASRGQQGSNQPQHF. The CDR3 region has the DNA TGTGCCAGTCGCGGGCAACAGGGTAGCAATCAGCCCCAGCATTTT.

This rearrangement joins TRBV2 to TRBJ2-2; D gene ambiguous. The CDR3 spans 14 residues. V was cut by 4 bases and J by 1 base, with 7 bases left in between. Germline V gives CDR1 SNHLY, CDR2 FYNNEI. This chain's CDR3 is CASSAIGNTGELFF. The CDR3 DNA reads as TGTGCCAGCAGTGCAATTGGGAACACCGGGGAGCTGTTTTTT.

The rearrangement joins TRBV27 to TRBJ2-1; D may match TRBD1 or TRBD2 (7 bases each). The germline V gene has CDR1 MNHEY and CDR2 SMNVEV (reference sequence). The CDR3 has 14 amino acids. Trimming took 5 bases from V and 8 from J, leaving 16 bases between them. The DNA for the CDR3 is TGTGCCAGCAGTCGGCGGTCAGGGGGGGATGAGCAGTTCTTC. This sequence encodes CASSRRSGGDEQFF.

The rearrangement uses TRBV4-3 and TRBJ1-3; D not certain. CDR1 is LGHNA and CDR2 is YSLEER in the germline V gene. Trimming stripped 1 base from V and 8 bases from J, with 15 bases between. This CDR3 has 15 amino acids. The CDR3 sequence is CASSQAISGWDTIYF. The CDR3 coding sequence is TGCGCCAGCAGCCAAGCTATCTCTGGGTGGGACACCATATATTTT.

The CDR3 sequence: CASSISVLAPFYEQYF. The CDR3, as DNA: TGTGCCAGTAGTATATCTGTATTAGCTCCTTTCTACGAGCAGTACTTC. The V call is TRBV19, the J call TRBJ2-7; D unclear. The CDR3 covers 16 residues. Germline CDR1 reads LNHDA; CDR2 reads SQIVND (reference sequence). V lost 2 bases, J lost 3 bases, and 17 bases lay in between.

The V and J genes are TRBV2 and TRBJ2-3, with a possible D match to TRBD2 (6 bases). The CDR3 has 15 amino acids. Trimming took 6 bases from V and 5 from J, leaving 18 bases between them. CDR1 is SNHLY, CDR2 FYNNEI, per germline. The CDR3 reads CASSPSGSAGDTQYF. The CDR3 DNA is TGTGCCAGCAGCCCTTCGGGGTCAGCGGGAGATACGCAGTATTTT.

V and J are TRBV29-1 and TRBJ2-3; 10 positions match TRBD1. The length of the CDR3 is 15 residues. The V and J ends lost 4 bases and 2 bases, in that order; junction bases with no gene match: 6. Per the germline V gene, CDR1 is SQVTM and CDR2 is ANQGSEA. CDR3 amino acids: CSVAGTGVLTDTQYF. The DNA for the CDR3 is TGCAGCGTTGCTGGGACAGGGGTTCTCACAGATACGCAGTATTTT.

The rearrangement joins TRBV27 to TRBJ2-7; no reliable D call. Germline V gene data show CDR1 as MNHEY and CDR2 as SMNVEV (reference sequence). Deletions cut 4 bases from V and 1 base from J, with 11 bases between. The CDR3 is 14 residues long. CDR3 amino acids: CASSSLDKSYEQYF. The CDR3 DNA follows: TGTGCCAGCAGTTCTCTCGACAAATCCTACGAGCAGTACTTC.

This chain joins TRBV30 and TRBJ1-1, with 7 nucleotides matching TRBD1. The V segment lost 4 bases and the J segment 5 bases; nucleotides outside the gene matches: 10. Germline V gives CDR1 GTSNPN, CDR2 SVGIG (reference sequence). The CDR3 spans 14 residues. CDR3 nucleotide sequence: TGTGCCTGGACCCCGGGACAGCAAGGAACTGAAGCTTTCTTT. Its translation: CAWTPGQQGTEAFF.